Given below is one TCR beta chain in context. The source of the sample is a study of blood T cell repertoires in COVID-19. Across the study: Acute and convalescent COVID-19 specimens originated in the United States, Italy and Spain.

Methods used by the authors: By means of reference gene primer amplification, nucleated cell counts were estimated. Profiling relied on immunoSEQ multiplex PCR, and the TCRdb table lists in-frame clones only, not all of them. That table supplies the V and J calls and clone size; D and trimming were determined from the DNA. Of 65,000 to 90,000 clones listed, around 84% were seen once; the top ten hold over 20%. The junction had 4 bases not matched to a gene; V was cut back by 3 bases and J by 4 bases. Germline V lookup: CDR1 SGHDT, CDR2 YYEEEE. The CDR3 is made up of 14 amino acids. The clonotype was recovered from a woman of 80 years or more in a cohort sampled during active or convalescent COVID-19. The rearrangement links TRBV5-6 to TRBJ2-3; 8 bases align to TRBD1. Sequenced: peripheral blood. The CDR3 loop is CASSSDRGADTQYF. In DNA form, the CDR3 reads TGTGCCAGCAGCTCTGACAGGGGCGCAGATACGCAGTATTTT.